These 8 T cell receptor beta chains were sequenced from one sample in a study of T cells expressing NK-cell markers. TCRdb reworked the 5' RACE reads into one entry per CDR3 protein, no DNA. This repertoire includes 550,000 to 600,000 distinct CDR3 sequences. The material sequenced was blood T cells: a sorted CD56 or NKG2C T cell subset, CD4+ or CD8+ T cells, or bulk PBMC T cells (not recorded which). The origin of the receptors is a man between 18 and 29 years old in good health.

The V gene is TRBV5-1, the J gene TRBJ2-2; the TRBD1 assignment by TCRdb is unverifiable without DNA. CDR3 size: 14 residues. Germline assignment: CDR1 SGHRS and CDR2 YFSETQ. CDR3 amino acids: CATRTADPTGELFF.

V and J are TRBV5-1 and TRBJ2-3; TCRdb names TRBD2, which stays unverified in the absence of DNA. From germline, CDR1 is SGHRS and CDR2 YFSETQ. This CDR3 region has 16 residues. This chain's CDR3 is CASSLKGLAGAGTQYF.

The chain is built from TRBV20-1 and TRBJ1-1. The CDR3 consists of 14 residues. Germline V lookup: CDR1 DFQATT, CDR2 SNEGSKA (reference sequence). The CDR3 is CSARATIGYTEAFF.

CDR3 protein: CASSGSEVETQYF. V gene TRBV19 combines with J gene TRBJ2-5; there is no DNA to check the TCRdb D call of TRBD2. CDR3 size: 13 residues. Looked up from germline, CDR1 is LNHDA and CDR2 is SQIVND (reference sequence).

The chain combines TRBV3-1 with TRBJ2-1; checking the TCRdb D call of TRBD2 is not possible without DNA. The CDR3 is made up of 19 amino acids. Germline V lookup: CDR1 LGHDT, CDR2 YNNKEL (reference sequence). CDR3 sequence reads: CASSQGASGRGWSGNEQFF.

V and J are TRBV15 and TRBJ2-5; the TCRdb D gene call, TRBD1, has no DNA to confirm it. Germline-derived CDR1 and CDR2 are LNHNV and YYDKDF (reference sequence). This CDR3 is built from 16 residues. The CDR3: CATSSPNRGLQETQYF.

The chain has TRBV3-1 and TRBJ2-1. Germline CDR1 reads LGHDT; CDR2 reads YNNKEL (reference sequence). There are 15 residues in the CDR3. The CDR3 loop reads CASSLASNIYNEQFF.

The J gene is TRBJ2-3, the V gene TRBV4-2; TCRdb picks TRBD1, but there is no DNA to check that call. This CDR3 comprises 14 residues. Per the germline V gene, CDR1 is LGHNA and CDR2 is YNFKEQ. CDR3 amino acids: CASSQVATGDTQYF.